What follows is one T cell receptor beta chain and its context. This entry comes from a study of CD8 T cells in ankylosing spondylitis. A single record per CDR3 protein comes from TCRdb applying MiXCR to the 5' RACE reads. Of under 250,000 distinct CDR3 sequences in the sample, over 30% were seen once. Between the trimmed V and J ends, which lost 5 bases and 2 bases, there was a span of 13 bases. The CDR3 sequence is 14 residues long. Germline V gene sequence: CDR1 SGHRS, CDR2 YFSETQ. This sequence originates from a male donor with ankylosing spondylitis or in good health (not recorded which). The sequenced material came from blood, either unsorted or a sorted T cell fraction (not recorded which). The rearrangement joins TRBV5-1 to TRBJ1-1; D is uncertain. The CDR3 nucleotides read TGCGCCAGCAGACCACAGCGATTCAACACTGAAGCTTTCTTT. Residues: CASRPQRFNTEAFF.